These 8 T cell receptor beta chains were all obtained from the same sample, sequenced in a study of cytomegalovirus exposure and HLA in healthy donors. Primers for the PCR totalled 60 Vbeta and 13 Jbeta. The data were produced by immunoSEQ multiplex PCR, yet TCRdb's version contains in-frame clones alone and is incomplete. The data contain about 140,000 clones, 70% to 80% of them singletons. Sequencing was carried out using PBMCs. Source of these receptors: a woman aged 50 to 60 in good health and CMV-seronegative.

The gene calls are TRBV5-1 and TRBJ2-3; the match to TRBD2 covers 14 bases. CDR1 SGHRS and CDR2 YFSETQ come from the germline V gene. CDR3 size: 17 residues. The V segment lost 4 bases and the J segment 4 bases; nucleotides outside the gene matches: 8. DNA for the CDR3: TGCGCCAGCAGCATAGGACTAGCGGGGGGAGGTGCAGATACGCAGTATTTT. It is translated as CASSIGLAGGGADTQYF.

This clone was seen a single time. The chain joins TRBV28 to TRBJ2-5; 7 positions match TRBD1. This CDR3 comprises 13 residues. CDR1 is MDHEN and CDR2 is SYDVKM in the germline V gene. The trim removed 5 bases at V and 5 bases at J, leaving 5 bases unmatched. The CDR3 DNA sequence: TGTGCCAGCAGTGACACACAGGGGGAGACCCAGTACTTC. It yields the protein CASSDTQGETQYF.

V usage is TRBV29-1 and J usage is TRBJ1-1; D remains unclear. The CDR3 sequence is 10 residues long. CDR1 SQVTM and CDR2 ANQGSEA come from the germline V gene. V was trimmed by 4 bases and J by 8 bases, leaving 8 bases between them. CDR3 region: CSVVAGEAFF. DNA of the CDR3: TGCAGCGTTGTGGCAGGCGAAGCTTTCTTT.

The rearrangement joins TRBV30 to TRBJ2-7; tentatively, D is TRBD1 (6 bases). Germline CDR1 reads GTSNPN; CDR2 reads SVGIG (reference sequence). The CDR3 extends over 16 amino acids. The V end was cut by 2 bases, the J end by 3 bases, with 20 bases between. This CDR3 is CAWSTAGQKVIYEQYF. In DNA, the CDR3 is TGTGCCTGGAGTACAGCCGGACAGAAGGTGATCTACGAGCAGTACTTC.

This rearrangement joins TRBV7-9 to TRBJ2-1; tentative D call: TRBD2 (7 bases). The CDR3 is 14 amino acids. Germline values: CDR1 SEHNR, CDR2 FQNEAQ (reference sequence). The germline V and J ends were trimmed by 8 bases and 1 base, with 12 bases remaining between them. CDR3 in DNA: TGTGCCAGCCGGGGGGCGGGGTCCTACAATGAGCAGTTCTTC. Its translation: CASRGAGSYNEQFF.

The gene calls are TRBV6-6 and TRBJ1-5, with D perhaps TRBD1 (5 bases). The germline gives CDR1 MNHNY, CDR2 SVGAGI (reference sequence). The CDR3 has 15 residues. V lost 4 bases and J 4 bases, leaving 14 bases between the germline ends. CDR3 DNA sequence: TGTGCCAGCAGTTTCAAGGGGCTACGGAATCAGCCCCAGCATTTT. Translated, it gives CASSFKGLRNQPQHF.

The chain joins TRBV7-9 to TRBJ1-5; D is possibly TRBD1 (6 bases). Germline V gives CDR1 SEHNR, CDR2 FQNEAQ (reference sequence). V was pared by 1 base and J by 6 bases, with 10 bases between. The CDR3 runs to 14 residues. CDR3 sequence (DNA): TGTGCCAGCAGCTTAGAACAGGGCGGTCAGCCCCAGCATTTT. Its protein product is CASSLEQGGQPQHF.

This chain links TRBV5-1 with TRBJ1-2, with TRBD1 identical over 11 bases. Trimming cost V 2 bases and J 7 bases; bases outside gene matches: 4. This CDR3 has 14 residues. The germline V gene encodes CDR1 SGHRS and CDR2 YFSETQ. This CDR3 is CASSFGQGATGYTF. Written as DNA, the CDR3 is TGCGCCAGCAGCTTCGGACAGGGGGCGACTGGCTACACCTTC.